The 27 T cell receptor beta chains below all came from one sample that was sequenced in a study of shared clonotypes between healthy human individuals. The table came from immunoSEQ multiplex PCR; TCRdb's copy has only in-frame clones and leaves some out. The sample lists 1.6 million or so clones, just under 99% occurring once. The sample consisted of naive CD4+ T cells sorted from blood. Stated subset: CD45RA+ positively selected. These receptors were obtained from a man aged 30 to 39 in good health.

V gene TRBV6-4 combines with J gene TRBJ2-1; D call uncertain. Germline V gives CDR1 MRHNA, CDR2 SNTAGT. This CDR3 comprises 13 residues. V lost 4 bases and J 6 bases, leaving 10 bases between the germline ends. The CDR3 DNA is TGTGCCAGCAGTGCCCGAGGTGGCAATGAGCAGTTCTTC. This translates into CASSARGGNEQFF.

The chain employs TRBV2 and TRBJ2-3; D unresolved. This CDR3 spans 12 amino acids. Trimming left V 7 bases short and J 0 bases short, with 5 bases between. From germline, CDR1 is SNHLY and CDR2 FYNNEI. CDR3 residues: CASTGSTDTQYF. CDR3 DNA sequence: TGTGCCAGCACCGGGAGCACAGATACGCAGTATTTT.

The chain uses TRBV5-5 and TRBJ2-3, with D hard to call. Trimming took off 1 base at V and 4 bases at J, with 10 bases between the two ends. CDR1 and CDR2 (germline): SGHKS, YYEKEE (reference sequence). This CDR3 has 14 residues. The CDR3 is CASSLIRVSDTQYF. In nucleotides, the CDR3 is TGTGCCAGCAGCTTGATCCGTGTCTCAGATACGCAGTATTTT.

This chain connects TRBV18 to TRBJ2-7, with 7 positions matching TRBD1. The V segment lost 6 bases and the J segment 3 bases; nucleotides outside the gene matches: 8. Germline values: CDR1 KGHSH, CDR2 LQKENI. The CDR3 is made up of 14 amino acids. DNA for the CDR3: TGTGCCAGCTCGCACACCGGGACAGACTACGAGCAGTACTTC. Translating gives CASSHTGTDYEQYF.

The chain has TRBV5-6 and TRBJ2-7, with 12 bases lining up with TRBD2. Germline V gene lookup returns CDR1 SGHDT and CDR2 YYEEEE. J was trimmed by 6 bases and V by 2 bases; bases with no gene match: 3. The CDR3 has 14 residues. CDR3 sequence reads: CASSFLTSGSEQYF. Here the CDR3 DNA reads TGTGCCAGCAGCTTCTTGACTAGCGGGAGCGAGCAGTACTTC.

The V call is TRBV25-1, the J call TRBJ1-1; no firm D call. The CDR3 loop spans 13 amino acids. V shed 8 bases and J shed 4 bases, with 14 bases lying between them. Germline lookup yields CDR1 MGHDK and CDR2 SYGVNS. The CDR3 protein is CASQRTWGTEAFF. As DNA, the CDR3 is TGTGCCAGCCAACGTACTTGGGGCACTGAAGCTTTCTTT.

V usage is TRBV7-2 and J usage is TRBJ1-5; D is perhaps TRBD1 (6 bases). The CDR3 contains 13 residues. The germline V gene encodes CDR1 SGHTA and CDR2 FQGNSA. V lost 5 bases, J lost 5 bases, and 10 bases lay in between. In nucleotides, the CDR3 is TGTGCCAGCAGCCCAGGGGCTGATCAGCCCCAGCATTTT. Amino acids: CASSPGADQPQHF. The whole variable domain, remainder taken from reference TRBV7-2 and TRBJ1-5, is GAGVSQSPSNKVTEKGKDVELRCDPISGHTALYWYRQSLGQGLEFLIYFQGNSAPDKSGLPSDRFSAERTGGSVSTLTIQRTQQEDSAVYLCASSPGADQPQHFGDGTRLSIL.

This clone has only one observation. The chain is built from TRBV6-6 and TRBJ1-5; 9 bases are shared with TRBD1. CDR1 MNHNY and CDR2 SVGAGI come from the germline V gene (reference sequence). The CDR3 covers 15 residues. The ends lost 0 bases at V and 7 bases at J; junction bases unmatched: 4. Here the CDR3 DNA reads TGTGCCAGCAGTTACTCAAGGACAGGGGTGCAGCCCCAGCATTTT. Amino acid sequence: CASSYSRTGVQPQHF.

The V call is TRBV18, the J call TRBJ2-2; D remains unclear. CDR1 and CDR2 (germline): KGHSH, LQKENI. V lost 1 base, J lost 3 bases, and 9 bases lay in between. The CDR3 sequence is 15 residues long. The CDR3 DNA follows: TGTGCCAGCTCACCACAGGGCTTCCACACCGGGGAGCTGTTTTTT. As protein: CASSPQGFHTGELFF.

This clone appeared once. J is TRBJ2-7 and V is TRBV6-5; D remains unclear. Looked up from germline, CDR1 is MNHEY and CDR2 is SVGAGI. This CDR3 spans 12 amino acids. The V end was cut by 7 bases, the J end by 3 bases, with 10 bases between. CDR3 bases: TGTGCCAGCACTCGGTCGGGCTACGAGCAGTACTTC. Amino acids: CASTRSGYEQYF.

V usage is TRBV6-1 and J usage is TRBJ1-2; the match to TRBD1 covers 8 bases. CDR1 and CDR2 from the germline V gene are MNHNS and SASEGT. V lost 6 bases, J lost 10 bases, and 10 bases stayed unmatched. The CDR3 has 13 amino acids. This CDR3 is CASRLPGQEDYTF. Written as DNA, the CDR3 is TGTGCCAGCAGATTACCGGGACAGGAGGACTACACCTTC.

The chain joins TRBV7-8 to TRBJ1-5, with D possibly matching TRBD1 (6 bases). The CDR3 is 15 residues long. V shed 4 bases and J shed 9 bases, with 19 bases lying between them. Germline-derived CDR1 and CDR2 are SGHVS and FQNEAQ. The CDR3 reads CASSSQGGGTGPQHF. The DNA of the CDR3 is TGTGCCAGCAGCTCCCAGGGAGGGGGTACCGGGCCCCAGCATTTT.

J is TRBJ1-1 and V is TRBV5-1; D gene unclear. The CDR3 loop spans 16 amino acids. The germline V and J ends were trimmed by 0 bases and 0 bases, with 12 bases remaining between them. Germline assignment: CDR1 SGHRS and CDR2 YFSETQ. CDR3 sequence reads: CASSLESNALNTEAFF. CDR3 DNA sequence: TGCGCCAGCAGCTTGGAATCGAACGCTCTGAACACTGAAGCTTTCTTT.

About this clone: The sample holds other DNA sequences that translate to the same CDR3. V gene TRBV18 combines with J gene TRBJ2-5; weak D call: TRBD2 (5 bases). With 3 bases removed from V and 5 bases from J, the gap between germline ends came to 13 bases. The germline V gene encodes CDR1 KGHSH and CDR2 LQKENI. The CDR3 totals 14 residues. The chain's CDR3 is CASSPPGSGETQYF. In DNA form, the CDR3 reads TGTGCCAGCTCACCTCCCGGATCGGGGGAGACCCAGTACTTC.

The V gene is TRBV9, the J gene TRBJ1-1; 11 nucleotides line up with TRBD1. This CDR3 comprises 15 residues. CDR1 and CDR2 from the germline V gene are SGDLS and YYNGEE. V lost 0 bases and J lost 10; bases outside the gene matches: 8. The CDR3 region has the DNA TGTGCCAGCAGCGTAGAGGACAGGGGGCTCGCGGGAGCTTTCTTT. This codes for CASSVEDRGLAGAFF.

This chain uses TRBV7-6 with TRBJ2-1, with D unclear. There are 15 residues in the CDR3. V was pared by 5 bases and J by 0 bases, with 11 bases between. CDR1 and CDR2 from the germline V gene are SGHVS and FNYEAQ. Written as DNA, the CDR3 is TGTGCCAGCAGCGTATTGGAAGACTCCTACAATGAGCAGTTCTTC. Encoded protein: CASSVLEDSYNEQFF.

The V and J genes are TRBV7-9 and TRBJ1-3, with D possibly being TRBD1 (5 bases). Germline assignment: CDR1 SEHNR and CDR2 FQNEAQ (reference sequence). Trimming took 4 bases from V and 6 from J, leaving 19 bases between them. The CDR3 totals 16 residues. The chain's CDR3 is CASSSPTSQDANTIYF. The CDR3 nucleotides are TGTGCCAGCAGCTCGCCCACATCACAGGACGCAAACACCATATATTTT.

The chain carries TRBV5-1 and TRBJ2-3, with D perhaps matching TRBD1 (5 bases). Between the trimmed V and J ends, which lost 1 base and 9 bases, there was a span of 18 bases. CDR1 is SGHRS, CDR2 YFSETQ, per germline. This CDR3 has 15 amino acids. The DNA for the CDR3 is TGCGCCAGCAGCTTGTTTTCAGGTGCGGCAGGGACGCAGTATTTT. It encodes CASSLFSGAAGTQYF. The full variable domain, rest sourced from reference TRBV5-1 and TRBJ2-3, is KAGVTQTPRYLIKTRGQQVTLSCSPISGHRSVSWYQQTPGQGLQFLFEYFSETQRNKGNFPGRFSGRQFSNSRSEMNVSTLELGDSALYLCASSLFSGAAGTQYFGPGTRLTVL.

The chain combines TRBV19 with TRBJ1-5, with D uncertain. The CDR3 runs 15 residues. Per the germline V gene, CDR1 is LNHDA and CDR2 is SQIVND (reference sequence). Trimming stripped 1 base from V and 7 bases from J, with 14 bases between. CDR3 sequence reads: CASSIARPAGQPQHF. As DNA, the CDR3 is TGTGCCAGTAGTATAGCAAGGCCCGCGGGGCAGCCCCAGCATTTT.

The chain joins TRBV5-4 to TRBJ1-4; no reliable D call. V lost 0 bases and J lost 3, with 9 bases in between. This CDR3 is 15 amino acids long. CDR1 is SGHNT and CDR2 is YYREEE in the germline V gene (reference sequence). CDR3 residues: CASSLGIKANEKLFF. The CDR3 DNA reads TGTGCCAGCAGCTTGGGGATTAAGGCTAATGAAAAACTGTTTTTT.

The chain couples TRBV5-1 to TRBJ1-2, with TRBD1 identical over 9 bases. The germline gives CDR1 SGHRS, CDR2 YFSETQ. After removal of 5 bases from V and 3 bases from J, the junction contained 8 bases not matched to a gene. The CDR3 runs to 15 residues. The CDR3 reads CASRATGGGDYGYTF. CDR3 DNA: TGCGCCAGCAGGGCTACAGGGGGCGGCGACTATGGCTACACCTTC.

The chain is built from TRBV29-1 and TRBJ2-1, with 7 bases that match TRBD2. The germline gives CDR1 SQVTM, CDR2 ANQGSEA. V dropped 4 bases and J dropped 2; count of bases not matched to a gene: 8. This CDR3 has 15 residues. The CDR3 reads CSVGTGTTPYNEQFF. The DNA of the CDR3 is TGCAGCGTTGGGACCGGGACTACTCCCTACAATGAGCAGTTCTTC.

The rearrangement uses TRBV7-9 and TRBJ1-4; D call uncertain. CDR3 length: 15 residues. Germline V gene lookup returns CDR1 SEHNR and CDR2 FQNEAQ (reference sequence). The germline V and J ends were trimmed by 1 base and 4 bases, with 10 bases remaining between them. CDR3 in DNA: TGTGCCAGCAGCTTAGGCCGGGCGTTTAATGAAAAACTGTTTTTT. Amino acids: CASSLGRAFNEKLFF.

The chain employs TRBV13 and TRBJ2-7; no firm D call. Germline V CDR1 and CDR2: PRHDT, FYEKMQ (reference sequence). The CDR3 is 12 amino acids. The V end was cut by 5 bases, the J end by 3 bases, with 8 bases between. CDR3 DNA sequence: TGTGCCAGCAGCCCAACGGGCTACGAGCAGTACTTC. This translates into CASSPTGYEQYF. Full variable domain (remainder filled in from reference TRBV13 and TRBJ2-7): AAGVIQSPRHLIKEKRETATLKCYPIPRHDTVYWYQQGPGQDPQFLISFYEKMQSDKGSIPDRFSAQQFSDYHSELNMSSLELGDSALYFCASSPTGYEQYFGPGTRLTVT.

The chain is built from TRBV6-1 and TRBJ1-1, with D hard to call. CDR1 is MNHNS and CDR2 is SASEGT in the germline V gene. V was trimmed by 2 bases and J by 0 bases, leaving 4 bases between them. The length of the CDR3 is 13 residues. The CDR3 is CASSERLNTEAFF. CDR3 nucleotide sequence: TGTGCCAGCAGTGAAAGACTGAACACTGAAGCTTTCTTT.

The rearrangement links TRBV5-5 to TRBJ2-7, with no clear D. V was cut by 0 bases and J by 0 bases, with 22 bases left in between. CDR3 length equals 19 residues. The V gene's germline CDR1 is SGHKS and CDR2 YYEKEE (reference sequence). This CDR3 is CASSLAQRLWPATSYEQYF. The CDR3, as DNA: TGTGCCAGCAGCTTGGCCCAGAGACTGTGGCCAGCTACCTCCTACGAGCAGTACTTC.

The chain recombines TRBV7-9 with TRBJ2-1; no firm D call. The V end lost 2 bases, the J end lost 7 bases, and 6 bases lay between the germline ends. Germline V gene sequence: CDR1 SEHNR, CDR2 FQNEAQ (reference sequence). The CDR3 runs 12 residues. CDR3 loop: CASSLNGNEQFF. CDR3 bases: TGTGCCAGCAGCTTAAATGGGAATGAGCAGTTCTTC.